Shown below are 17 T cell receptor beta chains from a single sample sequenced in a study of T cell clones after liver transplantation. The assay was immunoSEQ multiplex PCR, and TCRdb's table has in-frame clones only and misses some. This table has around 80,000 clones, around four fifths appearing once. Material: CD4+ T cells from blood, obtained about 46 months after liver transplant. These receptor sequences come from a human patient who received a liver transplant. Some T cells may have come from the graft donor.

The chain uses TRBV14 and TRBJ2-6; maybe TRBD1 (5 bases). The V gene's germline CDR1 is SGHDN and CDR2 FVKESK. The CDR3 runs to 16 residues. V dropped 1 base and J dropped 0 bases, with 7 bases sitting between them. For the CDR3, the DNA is TGTGCCAGCAGCCAAGGGGGCTACTCTGGGGCCAACGTCCTGACTTTC. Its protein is CASSQGGYSGANVLTF.

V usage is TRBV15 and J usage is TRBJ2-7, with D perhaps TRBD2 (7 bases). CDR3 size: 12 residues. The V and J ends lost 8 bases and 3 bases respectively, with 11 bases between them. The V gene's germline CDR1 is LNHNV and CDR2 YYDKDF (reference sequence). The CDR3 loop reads CATGGGLYEQYF. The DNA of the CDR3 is TGTGCCACCGGGGGGGGCCTCTACGAGCAGTACTTC. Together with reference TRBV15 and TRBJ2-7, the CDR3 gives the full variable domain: DAMVIQNPRYQVTQFGKPVTLSCSQTLNHNVMYWYQQKSSQAPKLLFHYYDKDFNNEADTPDNFQSRRPNTSFCFLDIRSPGLGDTAMYLCATGGGLYEQYFGPGTRLTVT.

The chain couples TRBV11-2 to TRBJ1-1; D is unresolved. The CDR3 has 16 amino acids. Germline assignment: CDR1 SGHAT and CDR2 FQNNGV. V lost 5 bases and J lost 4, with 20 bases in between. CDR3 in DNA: TGTGCCAGCAGCCCCGAAGGCGGGGTGAGGGCCACTGAAGCTTTCTTT. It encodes CASSPEGGVRATEAFF.

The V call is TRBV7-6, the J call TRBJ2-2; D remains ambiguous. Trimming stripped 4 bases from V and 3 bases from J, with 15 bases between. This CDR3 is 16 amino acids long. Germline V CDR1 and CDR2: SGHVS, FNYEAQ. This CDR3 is CASSYPGARDTGELFF. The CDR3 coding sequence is TGTGCCAGCAGCTACCCCGGCGCACGCGACACCGGGGAGCTGTTTTTT.

The CDR3 region is CASPSEGSTDTQYF. For the CDR3, the DNA is TGTGCCAGCCCATCAGAGGGGTCCACAGATACGCAGTATTTT. The chain couples TRBV7-9 to TRBJ2-3, with D possibly called TRBD1 or TRBD2 (5 bases each). Germline lookup yields CDR1 SEHNR and CDR2 FQNEAQ (reference sequence). Trimming took off 8 bases at V and 2 bases at J, with 14 bases between the two ends. The CDR3 has 14 amino acids. Full variable domain (rest looked up from reference TRBV7-9 and TRBJ2-3): DTGVSQNPRHKITKRGQNVTFRCDPISEHNRLYWYRQTLGQGPEFLTYFQNEAQLEKSRLLSDRFSAERPKGSFSTLEIQRTEQGDSAMYLCASPSEGSTDTQYFGPGTRLTVL.

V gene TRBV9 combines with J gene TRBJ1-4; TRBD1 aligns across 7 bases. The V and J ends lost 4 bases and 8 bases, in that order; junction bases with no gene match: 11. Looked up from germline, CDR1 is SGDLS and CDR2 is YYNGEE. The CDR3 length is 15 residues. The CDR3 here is CASSIQTGRGEKLFF. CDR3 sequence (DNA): TGTGCCAGCAGCATCCAGACAGGGAGGGGGGAAAAACTGTTTTTT.

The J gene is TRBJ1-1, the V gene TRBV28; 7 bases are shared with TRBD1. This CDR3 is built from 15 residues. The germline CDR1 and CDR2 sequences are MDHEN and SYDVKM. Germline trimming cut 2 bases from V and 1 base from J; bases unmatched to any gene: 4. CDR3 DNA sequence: TGTGCCAGCAGTTTAGGAGGGGGCGCGAACACTGAAGCTTTCTTT. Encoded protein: CASSLGGGANTEAFF.

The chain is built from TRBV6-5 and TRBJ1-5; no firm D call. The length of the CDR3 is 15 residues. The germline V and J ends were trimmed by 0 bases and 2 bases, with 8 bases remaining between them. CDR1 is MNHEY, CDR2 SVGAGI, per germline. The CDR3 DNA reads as TGTGCCAGCAGTTACTCGATTGGTGGCAATCAGCCCCAGCATTTT. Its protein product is CASSYSIGGNQPQHF.

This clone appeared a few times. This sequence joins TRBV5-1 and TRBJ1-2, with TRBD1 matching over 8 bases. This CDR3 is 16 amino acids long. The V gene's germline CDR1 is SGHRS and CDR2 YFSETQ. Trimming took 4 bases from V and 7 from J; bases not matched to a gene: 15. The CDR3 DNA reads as TGCGCCAGCAGCCCCGCTAACGCCGCCGGGACAGGTGGCTACACCTTC. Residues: CASSPANAAGTGGYTF.

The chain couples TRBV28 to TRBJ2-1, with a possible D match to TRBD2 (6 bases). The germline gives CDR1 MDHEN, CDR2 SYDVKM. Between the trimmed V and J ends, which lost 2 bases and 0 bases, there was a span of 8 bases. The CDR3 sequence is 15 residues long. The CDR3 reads CASSLGGDSYNEQFF. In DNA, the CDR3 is TGTGCCAGCAGTTTAGGAGGGGACTCCTACAATGAGCAGTTCTTC.

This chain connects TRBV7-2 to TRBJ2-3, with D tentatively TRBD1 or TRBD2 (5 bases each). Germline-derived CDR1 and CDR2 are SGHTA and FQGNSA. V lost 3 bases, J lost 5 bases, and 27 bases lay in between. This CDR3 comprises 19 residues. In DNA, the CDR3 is TGTGCCAGCAGCTTGAACCGGGACGGGGCTTATCGTTCCAGAGATACGCAGTATTTT. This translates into CASSLNRDGAYRSRDTQYF.

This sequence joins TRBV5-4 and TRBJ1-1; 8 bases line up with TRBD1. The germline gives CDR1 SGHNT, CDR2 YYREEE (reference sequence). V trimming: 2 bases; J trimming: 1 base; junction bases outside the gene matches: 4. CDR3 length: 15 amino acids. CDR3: CASSFRTGRNTEAFF. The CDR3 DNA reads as TGTGCCAGCAGCTTCCGGACAGGGAGGAACACTGAAGCTTTCTTT.

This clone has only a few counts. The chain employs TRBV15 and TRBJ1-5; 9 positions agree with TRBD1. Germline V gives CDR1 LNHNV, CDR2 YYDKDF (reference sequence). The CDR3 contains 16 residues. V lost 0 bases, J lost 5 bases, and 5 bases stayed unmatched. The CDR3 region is CATSRDDRGTHQPQHF. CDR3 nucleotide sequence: TGTGCCACCAGCAGAGATGACAGGGGGACGCATCAGCCCCAGCATTTT.

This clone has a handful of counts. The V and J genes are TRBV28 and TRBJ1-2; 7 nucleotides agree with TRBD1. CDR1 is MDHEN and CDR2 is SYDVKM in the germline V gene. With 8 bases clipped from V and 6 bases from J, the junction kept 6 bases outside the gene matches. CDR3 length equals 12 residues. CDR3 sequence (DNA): TGTGCCAGCCAGGGGGGCTGGGATGGCTACACCTTC. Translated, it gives CASQGGWDGYTF.

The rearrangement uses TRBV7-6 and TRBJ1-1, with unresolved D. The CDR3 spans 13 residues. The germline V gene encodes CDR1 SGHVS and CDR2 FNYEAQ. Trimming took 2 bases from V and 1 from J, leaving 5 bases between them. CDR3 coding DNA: TGTGCCAGCAGCTTACAAGAGAACACTGAAGCTTTCTTT. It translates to CASSLQENTEAFF.

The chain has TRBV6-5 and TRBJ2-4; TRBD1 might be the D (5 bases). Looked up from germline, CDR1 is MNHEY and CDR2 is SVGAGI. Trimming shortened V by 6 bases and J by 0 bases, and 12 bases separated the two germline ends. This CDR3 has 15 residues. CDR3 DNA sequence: TGTGCCAGCAGAACAGGAGCATTAGCCAAAAACATTCAGTACTTC. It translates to CASRTGALAKNIQYF.

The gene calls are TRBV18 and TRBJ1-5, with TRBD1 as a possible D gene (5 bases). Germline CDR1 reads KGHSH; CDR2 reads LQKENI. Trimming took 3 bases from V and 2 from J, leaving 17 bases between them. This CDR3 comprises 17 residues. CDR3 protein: CASSPVSGPRGNQPQHF. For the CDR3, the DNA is TGTGCCAGCTCACCTGTGTCAGGGCCGCGAGGCAATCAGCCCCAGCATTTT.